The entry below gives a single T cell receptor beta chain sequence along with its context. Its matching antigen is unknown. The CDR3 is 15 residues long. Germline CDR1 SGHNT, CDR2 YYREEE (reference sequence). V was trimmed by 4 bases and J by 5 bases, leaving 15 bases between them. This sample is part of a study of cytomegalovirus exposure and HLA in healthy donors. Primers included in the PCR were 60 Vbeta and 13 Jbeta primers. Libraries were prepared by immunoSEQ multiplex PCR; TCRdb keeps only in-frame clonotypes and omits some of them. The table includes under 150,000 clones, more than 80% detected once. Study conclusions and caveats: Accurate HLA-A and HLA-B prediction from TCR beta sequences was reported for most subjects.

The specimen sequenced was PBMCs. This TCR came from a woman between 40 and 55 years old in good health and CMV-seropositive. The chain links TRBV5-4 to TRBJ1-4; D remains unclear. CDR3 nucleotides: TGTGCCAGCAGCGCCGACGGCGGACTGAATGAAAAACTGTTTTTT. It encodes CASSADGGLNEKLFF.